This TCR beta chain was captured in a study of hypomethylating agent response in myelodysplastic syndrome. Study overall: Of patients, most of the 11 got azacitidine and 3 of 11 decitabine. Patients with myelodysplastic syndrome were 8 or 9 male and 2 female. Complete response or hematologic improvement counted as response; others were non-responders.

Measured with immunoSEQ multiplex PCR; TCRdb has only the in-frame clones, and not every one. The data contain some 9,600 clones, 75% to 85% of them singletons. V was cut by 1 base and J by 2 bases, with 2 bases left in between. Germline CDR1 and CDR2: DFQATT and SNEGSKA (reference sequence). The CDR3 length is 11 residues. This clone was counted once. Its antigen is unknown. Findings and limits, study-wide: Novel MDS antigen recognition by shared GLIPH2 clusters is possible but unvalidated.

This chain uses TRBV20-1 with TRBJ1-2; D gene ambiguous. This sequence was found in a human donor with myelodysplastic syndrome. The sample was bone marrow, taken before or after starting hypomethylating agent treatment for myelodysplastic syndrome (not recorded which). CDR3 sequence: CSARVNYGYTF. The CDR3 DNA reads TGCAGTGCTAGAGTCAACTATGGCTACACCTTC.